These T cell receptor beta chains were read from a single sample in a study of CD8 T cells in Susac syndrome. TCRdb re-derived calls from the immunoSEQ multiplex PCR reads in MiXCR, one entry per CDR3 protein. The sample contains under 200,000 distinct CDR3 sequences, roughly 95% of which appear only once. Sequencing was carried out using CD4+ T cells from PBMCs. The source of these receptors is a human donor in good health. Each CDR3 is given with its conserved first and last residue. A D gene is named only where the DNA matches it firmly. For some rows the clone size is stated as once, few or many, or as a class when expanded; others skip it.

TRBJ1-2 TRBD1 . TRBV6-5 CASSYSRTGLANYGYTF TGTGCCAGCAGTTACTCGAGGACAGGGCTCGCCAACTATGGCTACACCTTC
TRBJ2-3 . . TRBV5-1 CASSFQGSGTDTQYF TGCGCCAGCAGCTTTCAAGGGTCGGGCACAGATACGCAGTATTTT
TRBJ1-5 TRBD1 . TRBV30 CAWSGGDSLPQHF TGTGCCTGGAGTGGGGGGGACAGTCTCCCCCAGCATTTT
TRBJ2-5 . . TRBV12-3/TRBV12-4 CASGYRGLETQYF TGTGCCAGCGGTTATCGTGGCCTGGAGACCCAGTACTTC
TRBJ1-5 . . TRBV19 CASSLRKGYQPQHF TGTGCCAGTAGTCTCCGGAAGGGCTATCAGCCCCAGCATTTT
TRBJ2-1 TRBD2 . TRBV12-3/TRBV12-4 CASRSGGKWWNEQFF TGTGCCAGCAGATCGGGAGGGAAGTGGTGGAATGAGCAGTTCTTC
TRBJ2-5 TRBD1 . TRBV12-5 CASGRDRLQETQYF TGTGCTAGTGGCCGGGACAGGCTCCAAGAGACCCAGTACTTC
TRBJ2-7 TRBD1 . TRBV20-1 CSALRGRYEQYF TGCAGTGCTCTCAGGGGGCGCTACGAGCAGTACTTC
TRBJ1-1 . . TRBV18 CASSPKSGESTEAFF TGTGCCAGCTCACCCAAATCGGGAGAGTCGACTGAAGCTTTCTTT
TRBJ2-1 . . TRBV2 CASSDTRSDYNEQFF TGTGCCAGCAGTGACACTAGAAGTGACTACAATGAGCAGTTCTTC
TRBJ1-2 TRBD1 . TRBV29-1 CSVEEQGAYYGYTF TGCAGCGTTGAAGAACAGGGGGCCTACTATGGCTACACCTTC
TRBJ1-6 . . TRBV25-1 CANTSGEGRSPLHF TGTGCCAATACATCAGGGGAAGGAAGATCACCCCTCCACTTT
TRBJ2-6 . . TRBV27 CASTTGGANVLTF TGTGCCAGCACCACGGGTGGGGCCAACGTCCTGACTTTC
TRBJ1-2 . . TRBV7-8 CASSLVGALRYGYTF TGTGCCAGCAGCTTAGTTGGGGCCCTGAGATATGGCTACACCTTC
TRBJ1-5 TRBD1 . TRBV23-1 CAADRFNQPQHF TGCGCAGCGGACAGGTTTAATCAGCCCCAGCATTTT
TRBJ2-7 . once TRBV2 CASTRSTYEQYF TGTGCCAGCACACGTTCTACCTACGAGCAGTACTTC
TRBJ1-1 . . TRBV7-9 CASSLFGGEAFF TGTGCCAGCAGCCTGTTTGGCGGTGAAGCTTTCTTT
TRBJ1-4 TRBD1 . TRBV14 CASRGDREEKLFF TGTGCCAGCAGGGGGGACAGGGAAGAAAAACTGTTTTTT
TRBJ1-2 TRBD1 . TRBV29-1 CSVSPGQASYTF TGCAGTGTAAGCCCGGGACAGGCGAGCTACACCTTC
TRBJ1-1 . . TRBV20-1 CSAPSGGRMNTEAFF TGCAGTGCGCCAAGCGGGGGCCGAATGAACACTGAAGCTTTCTTT
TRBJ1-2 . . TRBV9 CASSVESRLGYTF TGTGCCAGCAGCGTAGAGAGTCGGCTTGGCTACACCTTC
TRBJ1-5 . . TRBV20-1 CSARGQYNQPQHF TGCAGTGCTAGAGGACAGTACAATCAGCCCCAGCATTTT
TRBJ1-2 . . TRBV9 CASSSPAVSNYGYTF TGTGCCAGCAGCTCCCCGGCCGTCTCTAACTATGGCTACACTTTC
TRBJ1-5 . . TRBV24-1 CATTSGGAGQPQHF TGTGCCACTACCTCAGGTGGAGCGGGTCAGCCCCAGCATTTT
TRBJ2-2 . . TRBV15 CATSRDLRALPGELFF TGTGCCACCAGCAGAGATCTAAGGGCTCTCCCCGGGGAGCTGTTTTTT
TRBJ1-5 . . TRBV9 CASSVIGPAEGYQPQHF TGTGCCAGCAGCGTTATTGGACCGGCCGAAGGGTATCAGCCCCAGCATTTT
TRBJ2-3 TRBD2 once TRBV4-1 CASSQRTSGYTDTQYF TGCGCCAGCAGCCAGCGGACTAGCGGCTACACAGATACGCAGTATTTT
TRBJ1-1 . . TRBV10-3 CAIKGADGTEAFF TGTGCCATCAAAGGAGCTGATGGGACTGAAGCTTTCTTT
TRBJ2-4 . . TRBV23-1 CASSQWGPTTNPPIAKNIQYF TGCGCCAGCAGTCAATGGGGCCCTACAACGAATCCTCCTATAGCCAAAAACATTCAGTACTTC
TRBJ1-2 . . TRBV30 CAWRVYDYGYTF TGTGCCTGGCGGGTCTACGACTATGGCTACACCTTC
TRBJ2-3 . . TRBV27 CASSFEGGGTDTQYF TGTGCCAGCAGTTTTGAGGGGGGCGGCACAGATACGCAGTATTTT
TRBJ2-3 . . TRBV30 CAWSGLGRDTQYF TGTGCCTGGAGTGGACTGGGAAGGGATACGCAGTATTTT
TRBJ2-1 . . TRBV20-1 CSASYSPEQQFF TGCAGTGCTAGTTACTCTCCTGAGCAGCAGTTCTTC
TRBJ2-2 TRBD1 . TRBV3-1 CASSRRDRGGPGTGELFF TGTGCCAGCAGCCGGAGGGACAGGGGAGGGCCGGGCACCGGGGAGCTGTTTTTT
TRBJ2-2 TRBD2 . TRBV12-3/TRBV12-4 CASGPASGITGELFF TGTGCCAGTGGGCCCGCTAGCGGAATCACCGGGGAGCTGTTTTTT
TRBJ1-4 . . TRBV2 CASNSQGSAEKLFF TGTGCCAGCAATTCGCAGGGTTCCGCCGAAAAACTGTTTTTT
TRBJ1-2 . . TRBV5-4 CASSLGLEYYGYTF TGTGCCAGCAGCTTGGGCTTGGAGTACTATGGCTACACCTTC
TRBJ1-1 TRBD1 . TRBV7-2 CASSIHRDSEAFF TGTGCCAGCAGCATTCACCGGGACAGCGAAGCTTTCTTT
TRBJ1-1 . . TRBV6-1 CASSNLGANTEAFF TGTGCCAGCAGTAACCTCGGGGCCAACACTGAAGCTTTCTTT
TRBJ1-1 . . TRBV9 CASSVAGTLNTEAFF TGTGCCAGCAGCGTCGCCGGGACCTTGAATACTGAAGCTTTCTTT
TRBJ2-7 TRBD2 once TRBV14 CASSQVRTSSEQYF TGTGCCAGCAGCCAAGTGAGGACTAGCTCCGAGCAGTACTTC
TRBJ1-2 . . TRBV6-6 CASSYSGDYGYTF TGTGCCAGCAGTTACTCGGGGGACTATGGCTACACCTTC
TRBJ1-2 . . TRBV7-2 CASSSSVGGNYGYTF TGTGCCAGCAGCTCCTCCGTGGGAGGAAACTATGGCTACACCTTC
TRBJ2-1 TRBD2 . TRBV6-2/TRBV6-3 CAVSPGASGGYNEQFF TGTGCCGTCTCCCCCGGGGCTAGCGGTGGTTACAATGAGCAGTTCTTC
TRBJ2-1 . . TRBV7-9 CASSLGGANEQFF TGTGCCAGCAGCTTAGGAGGGGCCAATGAGCAGTTCTTC
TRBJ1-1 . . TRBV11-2 CASSLDPANTEAFF TGTGCCAGCAGCTTAGATCCAGCGAACACTGAAGCTTTCTTT
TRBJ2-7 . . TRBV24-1 CATSAAGFYEQYF TGTGCCACCAGTGCCGCAGGGTTCTACGAGCAGTACTTC
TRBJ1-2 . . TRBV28 CASSLIARQDNYGYTF TGTGCCAGCAGCCTTATCGCCCGACAGGACAACTATGGCTACACCTTC
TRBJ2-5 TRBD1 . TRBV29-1 CSSRTGGGGETQYF TGCAGCAGCAGGACAGGGGGGGGTGGAGAGACCCAGTACTTC
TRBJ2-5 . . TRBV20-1 CSASLPGVETQYF TGCAGTGCTAGTCTTCCGGGAGTAGAGACCCAGTACTTC
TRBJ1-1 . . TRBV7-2 CASSFDGMNTEAFF TGTGCCAGCAGCTTCGATGGCATGAACACTGAAGCTTTCTTT
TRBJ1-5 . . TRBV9 CASSASGRSNQPQHF TGTGCCAGCAGCGCATCGGGACGTAGCAATCAGCCCCAGCATTTT
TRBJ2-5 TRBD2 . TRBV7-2 CASSPRTSGWQETQYF TGTGCCAGCAGCCCCAGGACTAGCGGCTGGCAAGAGACCCAGTACTTC